Listed here are 10 T cell receptor beta chains from one sample, sequenced in a study of shared clonotypes between healthy human individuals. Cells designated naive CD8 were CD45RO-negative and were positively selected for CCR7, with terminally differentiated effector memory CD45RA+ cells excluded. Sequencing was performed with immunoSEQ multiplex PCR; in TCRdb, only in-frame clones are kept and a portion is missing. The table shows some 740,000 clones, with roughly 92% occurring only once. The sequenced sample consisted of naive CD8+ T cells sorted from blood. These TCRs come from a man younger than 45 in good health.

The J gene is TRBJ1-2, the V gene TRBV6-4, with D possibly TRBD1 on 5 matching bases. Germline CDR1 is MRHNA and CDR2 is SNTAGT. With 11 bases removed from V and 10 bases from J, the gap between germline ends came to 20 bases. The CDR3 length is 12 residues. The CDR3 loop is CAGRDRGRDYTF. The DNA of the CDR3 is TGTGCCGGAAGGGACCGCGGGAGGGACTACACCTTC.

The gene calls are TRBV7-8 and TRBJ2-7; D uncertain. Germline V CDR1 and CDR2: SGHVS, FQNEAQ. This CDR3 region has 12 residues. Trimming pared 4 bases from V and 4 bases from J, leaving 8 bases between. CDR3 nucleotides: TGTGCCAGCAGCTCGCGAACTTACGAGCAGTACTTC. Its protein product is CASSSRTYEQYF.

The rearrangement joins TRBV15 to TRBJ2-7, with D perhaps TRBD2 (6 bases). Deletions cut 3 bases from V and 4 bases from J, with 16 bases between. Per germline, CDR1 LNHNV and CDR2 YYDKDF (reference sequence). This CDR3 comprises 15 residues. CDR3 protein: CATSSPTKGLYEQYF. The CDR3 region has the DNA TGTGCCACCAGCAGTCCAACCAAGGGACTGTACGAGCAGTACTTC. Together with reference TRBV15 and TRBJ2-7, the CDR3 gives the full variable domain: DAMVIQNPRYQVTQFGKPVTLSCSQTLNHNVMYWYQQKSSQAPKLLFHYYDKDFNNEADTPDNFQSRRPNTSFCFLDIRSPGLGDTAMYLCATSSPTKGLYEQYFGPGTRLTVT.

The J gene is TRBJ1-1, the V gene TRBV11-2, with 8 positions matching TRBD1. CDR3 length: 16 residues. V shed 1 base, J shed 4 bases, and the junction held 8 bases outside the gene matches. The germline gives CDR1 SGHAT, CDR2 FQNNGV. The CDR3 region is CASSLGAGGAGTEAFF. In nucleotides, the CDR3 is TGTGCCAGCAGCTTAGGTGCAGGGGGCGCCGGCACTGAAGCTTTCTTT.

V is TRBV18 and J is TRBJ2-2; 7 bases are a match to TRBD1. The CDR3 is 15 amino acids. Trimming at V came to 2 bases and at J to 3 bases, leaving 3 bases not matched to a gene. Germline lookup yields CDR1 KGHSH and CDR2 LQKENI. DNA of the CDR3: TGTGCCAGCTCACCAACAGGGGATGACACCGGGGAGCTGTTTTTT. This gives the protein CASSPTGDDTGELFF.

The chain recombines TRBV7-2 with TRBJ2-1; 9 bases agree with TRBD2. V was clipped by 1 base and J by 8 bases; unmatched bases: 6. The V gene's germline CDR1 is SGHTA and CDR2 FQGNSA. The CDR3 consists of 15 residues. The CDR3 sequence is CASSLGGRAEDEQFF. DNA for the CDR3: TGTGCCAGCAGCTTAGGCGGGAGGGCCGAGGATGAGCAGTTCTTC.

This rearrangement joins TRBV4-1 to TRBJ2-7; D is undetermined. The germline gives CDR1 MGHRA, CDR2 YSYEKL. This CDR3 has 16 residues. The V gene lost 1 base and the J gene lost 1 base, with 14 bases spanning the gap. The CDR3 bases are TGCGCCAGCAGCCAAGGAACAATCGTACCGTCCTACGAGCAGTACTTC. Its translation is CASSQGTIVPSYEQYF.

V and J are TRBV5-5 and TRBJ2-7; tentatively, D is TRBD1 (8 bases). The CDR3 sequence is 17 residues long. Trimming took off 2 bases at V and 0 bases at J, with 18 bases between the two ends. Germline V gene data show CDR1 as SGHKS and CDR2 as YYEKEE (reference sequence). The CDR3 protein is CASSLYPTGGASYEQYF. For the CDR3, the DNA is TGTGCCAGCAGCTTATACCCAACAGGGGGGGCCTCCTACGAGCAGTACTTC. The whole variable domain, remainder taken from reference TRBV5-5 and TRBJ2-7, is DAGVTQSPTHLIKTRGQQVTLRCSPISGHKSVSWYQQVLGQGPQFIFQYYEKEERGRGNFPDRFSARQFPNYSSELNVNALLLGDSALYLCASSLYPTGGASYEQYFGPGTRLTVT.

This clone was seen just once. CDR3 amino acids: CASSLSVIETGKYNEQFF. In DNA form, the CDR3 reads TGTGCCAGCAGTTTAAGTGTTATTGAGACAGGGAAGTACAATGAGCAGTTCTTC. The chain uses TRBV28 and TRBJ2-1, with 7 nucleotides matching TRBD1. The CDR3 sequence is 18 residues long. From germline, CDR1 is MDHEN and CDR2 SYDVKM. With V trimmed by 2 bases and J by 4 bases, 14 bases remained unmatched.

This chain joins TRBV9 and TRBJ2-3; D is possibly TRBD1 (5 bases). Trimming took 3 bases from V and 0 from J, leaving 14 bases between them. The CDR3 contains 16 residues. Germline CDR1 is SGDLS and CDR2 is YYNGEE. CDR3 nucleotides: TGTGCCAGCAGCGGTCAGGGTGCCTCTAGCACAGATACGCAGTATTTT. Encoded protein: CASSGQGASSTDTQYF.